These 30 T cell receptor beta chains originate from one sample sequenced in a study of early T cells in non-severe SARS-CoV-2 infection. TCRdb reprocessed the 5' RACE reads via MiXCR and lists one record per CDR3 protein. The sample records around 12,000 distinct CDR3 sequences, around 4.9% being singletons. Sequencing input: whole blood. Receptors were obtained from an adult who was a healthcare worker with PCR-confirmed SARS-CoV-2 infection or an uninfected control (not recorded which).

This clonotype showed up just a few times. The chain recombines TRBV6-6 with TRBJ2-3, with 9 bases lining up with TRBD2. The CDR3 length is 16 residues. CDR1 MNHNY and CDR2 SVGAGI come from the germline V gene (reference sequence). Trimming at V came to 4 bases and at J to 3 bases, leaving 8 bases not matched to a gene. Here the CDR3 DNA reads TGTGCCAGCAGTTCCCCAAATCTAGCGGGGACAGATACGCAGTATTTT. Translated, it gives CASSSPNLAGTDTQYF.

Many counts were recorded for this clonotype. V usage is TRBV11-1 and J usage is TRBJ2-1; TRBD2 might be the D (5 bases). Germline CDR1 reads SGHAT; CDR2 reads FQDESV (reference sequence). Trimming removed 5 bases at V and 3 bases at J, with 8 bases between. The CDR3 has 13 residues. Written as DNA, the CDR3 is TGTGCCAGCAGCCGAGGACTCTACAATGAGCAGTTCTTC. Translation gives CASSRGLYNEQFF.

This clonotype counts as medium-sized. The chain carries TRBV5-1 and TRBJ1-1, with D perhaps matching TRBD1 (6 bases). Trimming took 5 bases from V and 1 from J, leaving 12 bases between them. The CDR3 has 14 residues. The V gene's germline CDR1 is SGHRS and CDR2 YFSETQ. The CDR3 protein is CASSRDTTNTEAFF. CDR3 nucleotide sequence: TGCGCCAGCAGTCGGGACACGACGAACACTGAAGCTTTCTTT.

V usage is TRBV11-2 and J usage is TRBJ2-3; weak D call: TRBD2 (8 bases). The V gene lost 2 bases and the J gene lost 5 bases, with 17 bases spanning the gap. CDR3 length equals 16 residues. Germline assignment: CDR1 SGHAT and CDR2 FQNNGV. CDR3 nucleotide sequence: TGTGCCAGCAGCTTAACAGGGGCGGGGGGCCGAGATACGCAGTATTTT. The encoded protein is CASSLTGAGGRDTQYF.

This clonotype was detected many times. V is TRBV12-5 and J is TRBJ2-2; 10 bases fit TRBD1. The trim removed 5 bases at V and 3 bases at J, leaving 6 bases unmatched. CDR3 size: 16 residues. Germline CDR1 and CDR2: LGHNT and FRNRAP. In DNA, the CDR3 is TGTGCTAGTGGTGGCTGGGACAGGGGTGACACCGGGGAGCTGTTTTTT. Encoded protein: CASGGWDRGDTGELFF.

By its share, this clonotype is medium-sized (0.01 to 0.1%). The V call is TRBV5-1, the J call TRBJ1-5; 7 bases are a match to TRBD1. The CDR3 extends over 13 amino acids. Germline V gene data show CDR1 as SGHRS and CDR2 as YFSETQ. Germline trimming cut 4 bases from V and 5 bases from J; bases unmatched to any gene: 3. The CDR3 region has the DNA TGCGCCAGCAGCATAACAGGGGATCAGCCCCAGCATTTT. The encoded protein is CASSITGDQPQHF.

This clonotype was counted many times. The rearrangement links TRBV2 to TRBJ1-1, with D perhaps TRBD1 (5 bases). V lost 7 bases, J lost 8 bases, and 23 bases lay in between. Germline V gives CDR1 SNHLY, CDR2 FYNNEI. The CDR3 length is 15 residues. The CDR3 loop is CASNWGLEDSLEAFF. The CDR3 nucleotides read TGTGCCAGCAATTGGGGGTTAGAGGACTCCTTAGAAGCTTTCTTT.

This clonotype was picked up many times. The V call is TRBV20-1, the J call TRBJ2-5; TRBD1 or TRBD2 may be the D gene (6 bases each). The CDR3 is 11 amino acids. Deletions cut 6 bases from V and 4 bases from J, with 9 bases between. Germline CDR1 DFQATT, CDR2 SNEGSKA (reference sequence). CDR3 residues: CSAEGVETQYF. CDR3 DNA: TGCAGTGCGGAGGGGGTAGAGACCCAGTACTTC.

This clonotype was counted at least ten times. This chain links TRBV6-5 with TRBJ1-3; D is ambiguous. This CDR3 region has 11 residues. With 10 bases removed from V and 0 bases from J, the gap between germline ends came to 4 bases. In germline, CDR1 is MNHEY, CDR2 SVGAGI. The CDR3 sequence is CANNSGNTIYF. In DNA form, the CDR3 reads TGTGCCAACAACTCTGGAAACACCATATATTTT.

This clonotype was observed many times. This sequence joins TRBV29-1 and TRBJ2-3, with TRBD1 identical over 8 bases. V dropped 6 bases and J dropped 2; count of bases not matched to a gene: 10. Per germline, CDR1 SQVTM and CDR2 ANQGSEA. The CDR3 is made up of 15 amino acids. The CDR3 here is CSVEKGQENTDTQYF. The CDR3 DNA reads as TGCAGCGTGGAAAAGGGACAGGAGAACACAGATACGCAGTATTTT.

The sample holds a few counts of this clonotype. The chain employs TRBV7-6 and TRBJ2-5, with D unresolved. The V and J ends lost 0 bases and 8 bases respectively, with 7 bases between them. In germline, CDR1 is SGHVS, CDR2 FNYEAQ. The CDR3 has 12 residues. This CDR3 is CASSLARETQYF. The CDR3 coding sequence is TGTGCCAGCAGCTTAGCGCGCGAAACCCAGTACTTC. The full variable domain, in which reference TRBV7-6 and TRBJ2-5 provide the parts outside the CDR3, is GAGVSQSPRYKVTKRGQDVALRCDPISGHVSLYWYRQALGQGPEFLTYFNYEAQQDKSGLPNDRFSAERPEGSISTLTIQRTEQRDSAMYRCASSLARETQYFGPGTRLLVL.

Relative to its sample, this clonotype is medium-sized. The chain has TRBV19 and TRBJ2-1; D perhaps matches TRBD2 (7 bases). This CDR3 has 19 residues. Between the trimmed V and J ends, which lost 2 bases and 1 base, there was a span of 21 bases. From germline, CDR1 is LNHDA and CDR2 SQIVND (reference sequence). The CDR3 sequence is CASSILRLRGGGSYNEQFF. CDR3 DNA: TGTGCCAGTAGTATACTCCGTCTTAGGGGGGGAGGGTCCTACAATGAGCAGTTCTTC.

This clonotype showed up just a few times. The V gene is TRBV5-1, the J gene TRBJ2-2; D is possibly TRBD1 (5 bases). The CDR3 contains 16 residues. Germline CDR1 reads SGHRS; CDR2 reads YFSETQ. The germline V and J ends were trimmed by 1 base and 1 base, with 11 bases remaining between them. CDR3 loop: CASSLYSGLNTGELFF. The CDR3 DNA sequence: TGCGCCAGCAGCTTGTATTCAGGGTTGAACACCGGGGAGCTGTTTTTT. Supplemented by reference TRBV5-1 and TRBJ2-2, the full variable domain reads KAGVTQTPRYLIKTRGQQVTLSCSPISGHRSVSWYQQTPGQGLQFLFEYFSETQRNKGNFPGRFSGRQFSNSRSEMNVSTLELGDSALYLCASSLYSGLNTGELFFGEGSRLTVL.

Ten or more counts support this clonotype. The rearrangement links TRBV4-1 to TRBJ2-1; 9 nucleotides agree with TRBD2. The CDR3 sequence is 17 residues long. V shed 0 bases and J 4 bases; nucleotides not matched to a gene: 7. Germline-derived CDR1 and CDR2 are MGHRA and YSYEKL. The DNA of the CDR3 is TGCGCCAGCAGCCAAGATAGAGGGACTAGCTCTTACAATGAGCAGTTCTTC. Translation: CASSQDRGTSSYNEQFF.

In its sample, this clonotype was seen many times. The chain links TRBV20-1 to TRBJ1-3; weak D call: TRBD1 (6 bases). With 3 bases removed from V and 9 bases from J, the gap between germline ends came to 21 bases. The CDR3 sequence is 15 residues long. Looked up from germline, CDR1 is DFQATT and CDR2 is SNEGSKA (reference sequence). The CDR3 nucleotides read TGCAGTGCTAGCCTACCAGGGGCGAAAGTAGGCACCATATATTTT. It translates to CSASLPGAKVGTIYF.

Judged by abundance, this clonotype is medium-sized. This chain joins TRBV19 and TRBJ2-7, with TRBD1 matching over 9 bases. Germline CDR1 and CDR2: LNHDA and SQIVND (reference sequence). The J segment lost 5 bases and the V segment lost 7 bases, leaving 9 bases of the junction unmatched. The CDR3 is 14 residues long. The CDR3 loop reads CASNQPGQGNEQYF. The DNA for the CDR3 is TGTGCCAGTAACCAACCGGGACAGGGTAACGAGCAGTACTTC.

V gene TRBV24-1 combines with J gene TRBJ2-7; 8 nucleotides match TRBD1. CDR3 length: 16 residues. Germline values: CDR1 KGHDR, CDR2 SFDVKD. With 1 base clipped from V and 4 bases from J, the junction kept 8 bases outside the gene matches. CDR3 region: CATSDFGTGGNYEQYF. The CDR3 bases are TGTGCCACCAGTGATTTTGGAACAGGGGGAAATTACGAGCAGTACTTC.

This clonotype was recorded many times. V gene TRBV12-3 or TRBV12-4 combines with J gene TRBJ2-3; the D gene is possibly TRBD1 (7 bases). Trimming removed 5 bases from V and 11 bases from J, with 23 bases in between. The CDR3 runs to 15 residues. CDR3 protein: CASSRRDSTLRGQYF. The CDR3 nucleotides read TGTGCCAGCAGTCGTCGGGACAGTACACTGCGGGGGCAGTATTTT.

This clonotype was seen many times. The genes are TRBV6-6 and TRBJ2-3; 12 bases match TRBD2. Germline-derived CDR1 and CDR2 are MNHNY and SVGAGI (reference sequence). V dropped 5 bases and J dropped 4; count of bases not matched to a gene: 7. The CDR3 loop spans 16 amino acids. The CDR3 sequence is CASSKSSGGAADTQYF. CDR3 nucleotide sequence: TGTGCCAGCAGTAAATCTAGCGGGGGGGCCGCAGATACGCAGTATTTT.

This clonotype occurred many times. The chain recombines TRBV18 with TRBJ2-7; 7 positions match TRBD1. This CDR3 spans 16 amino acids. Trimming cost V 2 bases and J 9 bases; bases outside gene matches: 16. Per the germline V gene, CDR1 is KGHSH and CDR2 is LQKENI. Here the CDR3 DNA reads TGTGCCAGCTCACCAGGGTTGGCAGGGGGATCAGGTTGGCAGTACTTC. Translating gives CASSPGLAGGSGWQYF. Supplemented by reference TRBV18 and TRBJ2-7, the full variable domain reads NAGVMQNPRHLVRRRGQEARLRCSPMKGHSHVYWYRQLPEEGLKFMVYLQKENIIDESGMPKERFSAEFPKEGPSILRIQQVVRGDSAAYFCASSPGLAGGSGWQYFGPGTRLTVT.

By its share, this clonotype is medium-sized. V usage is TRBV15 and J usage is TRBJ2-1; possibly TRBD2 for D (5 bases). The CDR3 has 15 residues. Germline V gives CDR1 LNHNV, CDR2 YYDKDF (reference sequence). V dropped 8 bases and J dropped 6 bases, with 20 bases sitting between them. The CDR3 here is CATAEGVGEINEQFF. In DNA, the CDR3 is TGTGCCACCGCAGAGGGTGTGGGCGAAATCAATGAGCAGTTCTTC.

The chain joins TRBV7-9 to TRBJ1-6, with 10 bases lining up with TRBD1. Germline V gene data show CDR1 as SEHNR and CDR2 as FQNEAQ (reference sequence). With 4 bases clipped from V and 7 bases from J, the junction kept 4 bases outside the gene matches. The CDR3 is 15 amino acids. CDR3 protein: CASSSGTGDNSPLHF. In DNA, the CDR3 is TGTGCCAGCAGCTCCGGGACAGGGGACAATTCACCCCTCCACTTT.

At least ten counts were recorded for this clonotype. The chain has TRBV29-1 and TRBJ1-2, with 10 positions matching TRBD1. This CDR3 is built from 16 residues. V lost 2 bases and J lost 8; bases outside the gene matches: 14. CDR1 is SQVTM and CDR2 is ANQGSEA in the germline V gene. The CDR3 region has the DNA TGCAGCGTTGAATCACGGACAGGGGGTGCCCAAGGGGGCTACACCTTC. Protein: CSVESRTGGAQGGYTF.

This clonotype has at least ten counts. The chain couples TRBV7-9 to TRBJ2-2; no clear D gene. Trimming removed 5 bases at V and 3 bases at J, with 10 bases between. Germline V gene sequence: CDR1 SEHNR, CDR2 FQNEAQ (reference sequence). CDR3 length equals 14 residues. The CDR3 loop reads CASSPPTHTGELFF. In DNA, the CDR3 is TGTGCCAGCAGCCCACCGACCCACACCGGGGAGCTGTTTTTT.

This clonotype was recorded a few times. V and J are TRBV6-2 or TRBV6-3 and TRBJ1-1; D gene ambiguous. CDR1 MNHEY and CDR2 SVGEGT come from the germline V gene. The CDR3 contains 15 residues. Trimming pared 6 bases from V and 3 bases from J, leaving 17 bases between. This chain's CDR3 is CASSTSPTSYTEAFF. The CDR3 DNA follows: TGTGCCAGCAGCACGTCTCCTACAAGTTACACTGAAGCTTTCTTT.

The sample holds a few counts of this clonotype. This chain links TRBV27 with TRBJ1-2; 7 nucleotides match TRBD1. The CDR3 is 13 residues long. CDR1 and CDR2 from the germline V gene are MNHEY and SMNVEV (reference sequence). Trimming at V came to 5 bases and at J to 4 bases, leaving 4 bases not matched to a gene. The DNA for the CDR3 is TGTGCCAGCAGTCAAGGGACAGCCTATGGCTACACCTTC. Residues: CASSQGTAYGYTF.

This clonotype ranks as medium-sized. V gene TRBV29-1 combines with J gene TRBJ1-1; no definite D call. With 7 bases removed from V and 0 bases from J, the gap between germline ends came to 9 bases. Germline V gene sequence: CDR1 SQVTM, CDR2 ANQGSEA. The CDR3 runs to 12 residues. CDR3 bases: TGCAGCGGGGCCCTCATGAACACTGAAGCTTTCTTT. Translated: CSGALMNTEAFF.

This clonotype was seen at least ten times. V gene TRBV29-1 combines with J gene TRBJ1-1, with 8 nucleotides matching TRBD1. The CDR3 has 14 amino acids. CDR1 and CDR2 from the germline V gene are SQVTM and ANQGSEA. Unmatched junction bases numbered 6, after V lost 5 bases and J lost 1 base. For the CDR3, the DNA is TGCAGCGTTTTTAGACAGGGGACGAACACTGAAGCTTTCTTT. Protein: CSVFRQGTNTEAFF.

At least ten counts were recorded for this clonotype. The V and J genes are TRBV29-1 and TRBJ2-1, with TRBD1 as a possible D gene (6 bases). Germline CDR1 reads SQVTM; CDR2 reads ANQGSEA. V lost 3 bases and J 4 bases, leaving 7 bases between the germline ends. This CDR3 is 12 amino acids long. The CDR3 here is CSVEDSYNEQFF. The CDR3 DNA sequence: TGCAGCGTTGAGGACAGTTACAATGAGCAGTTCTTC.

This clonotype has at least ten counts. The rearrangement joins TRBV20-1 to TRBJ2-1, with 7 positions matching TRBD2. From germline, CDR1 is DFQATT and CDR2 SNEGSKA (reference sequence). With 4 bases clipped from V and 2 bases from J, the junction kept 8 bases outside the gene matches. The length of the CDR3 is 15 residues. The CDR3, as DNA: TGCAGTGCTATTCCTAGCGGAACACCCTACAATGAGCAGTTCTTC. It is translated as CSAIPSGTPYNEQFF.